The 26 T cell receptor beta chains presented below share a single source sample, sequenced in a study of T cell repertoires in cytomegalovirus infection. TCRdb re-called the reads through MiXCR, storing one row per CDR3 protein. In the table there are about 490,000 distinct CDR3 sequences, 16% of which are singletons. Sequences were obtained from CD8+ T cells from PBMCs. The source of these receptors is a human donor in good health (CMV status not recorded). Some clones in this sample may be carry-over from other donors' samples.

This clonotype came up many times. The CDR3 DNA reads TGTGCCAGCAGTGAAGCAGGGACAGGGGCTGGGGGAGCTTTCTTT. As protein: CASSEAGTGAGGAFF. The chain has TRBV6-1 and TRBJ1-1; 10 nucleotides align to TRBD1. Trimming removed 0 bases from V and 10 bases from J; junction bases left unmatched: 8. The germline V gene encodes CDR1 MNHNS and CDR2 SASEGT. The CDR3 totals 15 residues.

This chain uses TRBV28 with TRBJ1-1, with D perhaps TRBD1 (6 bases). Trimming removed 3 bases at V and 0 bases at J, with 17 bases between. Germline CDR1 reads MDHEN; CDR2 reads SYDVKM. The CDR3 contains 17 residues. CDR3 sequence: CASSFVGAGGLNTEAFF. DNA for the CDR3: TGTGCCAGCAGTTTCGTGGGGGCGGGGGGATTGAACACTGAAGCTTTCTTT.

This chain links TRBV10-3 with TRBJ2-1; 9 nucleotides match TRBD2. Germline loops: CDR1 ENHRY, CDR2 SYGVKD. Germline trimming cut 4 bases from V and 8 bases from J; bases unmatched to any gene: 12. The CDR3 is made up of 16 amino acids. The chain's CDR3 is CAISVRTSANLDEQFF. The CDR3 nucleotides read TGTGCCATCAGTGTAAGGACTAGCGCAAATCTCGATGAGCAGTTCTTC.

This clonotype was seen a few times. The chain has TRBV6-5 and TRBJ2-7; TRBD1 aligns across 8 bases. Germline CDR1 and CDR2: MNHEY and SVGAGI. The CDR3 is 15 amino acids. The ends lost 1 base at V and 4 bases at J; junction bases unmatched: 6. The DNA for the CDR3 is TGTGCCAGCAGTTACTTCCAGGGGGCCGTGTACGAGCAGTACTTC. It encodes CASSYFQGAVYEQYF.

The genes are TRBV20-1 and TRBJ2-1, with a possible D match to TRBD1 (5 bases). With 6 bases removed from V and 0 bases from J, the gap between germline ends came to 12 bases. Germline-derived CDR1 and CDR2 are DFQATT and SNEGSKA (reference sequence). The CDR3 extends over 14 amino acids. The CDR3 sequence: CSANSDSSYNEQFF. CDR3 bases: TGCAGTGCCAACAGCGACAGCTCCTACAATGAGCAGTTCTTC.

This rearrangement joins TRBV4-2 to TRBJ2-7; 9 bases line up with TRBD2. From germline, CDR1 is LGHNA and CDR2 YNFKEQ. V was pared by 1 base and J by 7 bases, with 14 bases of the junction left unmatched. The CDR3 sequence is 17 residues long. The CDR3 spells CASSQVWGAGGPREQYF. The DNA for the CDR3 is TGTGCCAGCAGCCAAGTTTGGGGGGCGGGAGGGCCGCGGGAGCAGTACTTC.

In this sample, this clonotype turned up many times. The chain uses TRBV7-9 and TRBJ1-2; TRBD1 matches at 9 bases. Germline assignment: CDR1 SEHNR and CDR2 FQNEAQ (reference sequence). The CDR3 has 15 amino acids. The V gene end was trimmed by 3 bases and the J gene end by 0 bases; junction bases not matched to a gene: 2. The CDR3 nucleotides are TGTGCCAGCAGCTTGTGGGACAGGGCTAACTATGGCTACACCTTC. It codes for CASSLWDRANYGYTF.

The sample holds a few counts of this clonotype. The gene calls are TRBV2 and TRBJ2-7; 9 nucleotides align to TRBD2. The ends lost 5 bases at V and 2 bases at J; junction bases unmatched: 13. This CDR3 region has 17 residues. Germline assignment: CDR1 SNHLY and CDR2 FYNNEI. Here the CDR3 DNA reads TGTGCCAGCAGTCCCACAGGGGCGGGGGGGCCCACCTACGAGCAGTACTTC. It encodes CASSPTGAGGPTYEQYF.

This clonotype has ten or more counts. The rearrangement joins TRBV7-8 to TRBJ1-2, with D possibly being TRBD1 (5 bases). The CDR3 covers 15 residues. The germline V and J ends were trimmed by 1 base and 2 bases, with 11 bases remaining between them. Germline CDR1 is SGHVS and CDR2 is FQNEAQ. In nucleotides, the CDR3 is TGTGCCAGCAGCTTAGAAGGGGACCCAAACTATGGCTACACCTTC. Translating gives CASSLEGDPNYGYTF.

In its sample, this clonotype was seen many times. The chain employs TRBV7-9 and TRBJ2-1; 9 bases match TRBD2. Trimming took 2 bases from V and 7 from J; bases not matched to a gene: 12. There are 17 residues in the CDR3. CDR1 and CDR2 from the germline V gene are SEHNR and FQNEAQ (reference sequence). The chain's CDR3 is CASSLPLGLAGENEQFF. The DNA for the CDR3 is TGTGCCAGCAGCTTACCCCTCGGGTTAGCGGGAGAAAATGAGCAGTTCTTC.

This clonotype was recorded many times. The rearrangement joins TRBV7-9 to TRBJ2-5; D possibly corresponds to TRBD1 (6 bases). The germline CDR1 and CDR2 sequences are SEHNR and FQNEAQ (reference sequence). The V end was cut by 6 bases, the J end by 5 bases, with 19 bases between. The CDR3 has 15 amino acids. CDR3 sequence (DNA): TGTGCCAGCAGATCGACAGGAGACCTCGAGGAGACCCAGTACTTC. Protein sequence: CASRSTGDLEETQYF.

The table lists this clonotype with a few counts. V and J are TRBV24-1 and TRBJ2-1, with D hard to call. The CDR3 spans 15 residues. The germline V gene has CDR1 KGHDR and CDR2 SFDVKD. Trimming pared 6 bases from V and 5 bases from J, leaving 16 bases between. The CDR3 sequence is CATSSRMVYNNEQFF. DNA of the CDR3: TGTGCCACCAGTTCCAGGATGGTCTATAACAATGAGCAGTTCTTC.

This clonotype was detected ten times or more. The rearrangement links TRBV10-3 to TRBJ2-4; 9 positions agree with TRBD1. The CDR3 spans 18 residues. CDR1 is ENHRY, CDR2 SYGVKD, per germline. V was pared by 2 bases and J by 6 bases, with 14 bases of the junction left unmatched. CDR3 bases: TGTGCCATCAGTGAGCCCCTGAGCACAGGGGGCGCGGGAAACATTCAGTACTTC. It encodes CAISEPLSTGGAGNIQYF.

This clonotype was picked up many times. CDR3 in amino acids: CASDSAGSYEQYF. The CDR3 nucleotides are TGTGCCAGCGACTCGGCAGGTTCCTACGAGCAGTACTTC. The J gene is TRBJ2-7, the V gene TRBV28; no firm D call. Trimming removed 8 bases from V and 1 base from J, with 12 bases in between. Germline CDR1 MDHEN, CDR2 SYDVKM. This CDR3 has 13 residues. Looking up the rest from reference TRBV28 and TRBJ2-7 gives the full variable domain: DVKVTQSSRYLVKRTGEKVFLECVQDMDHENMFWYRQDPGLGLRLIYFSYDVKMKEKGDIPEGYSVSREKKERFSLILESASTNQTSMYLCASDSAGSYEQYFGPGTRLTVT.

This clonotype was observed at least ten times. J is TRBJ1-1 and V is TRBV27; 10 bases are shared with TRBD1. The CDR3 sequence is 14 residues long. Germline CDR1 is MNHEY and CDR2 is SMNVEV (reference sequence). Losses at the gene ends were 4 bases for V and 3 bases for J; bases not matched to a gene: 2. The CDR3 DNA follows: TGTGCCAGCAGTTACGGACAGGGGGACACTGAAGCTTTCTTT. Translation: CASSYGQGDTEAFF.

This clonotype showed up just a few times. The J gene is TRBJ2-2, the V gene TRBV6-6, with D hard to call. The V end was cut by 10 bases, the J end by 6 bases, with 15 bases between. The CDR3 loop spans 13 amino acids. The germline gives CDR1 MNHNY, CDR2 SVGAGI (reference sequence). This chain's CDR3 is CATFSTGPGELFF. The DNA for the CDR3 is TGTGCCACCTTCTCCACTGGGCCCGGGGAGCTGTTTTTT.

This clonotype was detected ten times or more. This rearrangement joins TRBV10-3 to TRBJ1-2; D not certain. CDR3 length: 14 residues. Germline V gene lookup returns CDR1 ENHRY and CDR2 SYGVKD. V was pared by 1 base and J by 8 bases, with 14 bases between. The CDR3 DNA sequence: TGTGCCATCAGTGAGTTCCGGGAACCGGAGGGCTACACCTTC. It encodes CAISEFREPEGYTF.

In this sample, this clonotype turned up many times. The J gene is TRBJ2-5, the V gene TRBV11-2, with a tentative D call TRBD1 (5 bases). The V gene's germline CDR1 is SGHAT and CDR2 FQNNGV. Trimming cost V 1 base and J 2 bases, with 11 bases left between them. The CDR3 loop spans 15 amino acids. The CDR3 DNA sequence: TGTGCCAGCAGCTTAGGGACAAATTTTCAAGAGACCCAGTACTTC. Its protein product is CASSLGTNFQETQYF. Full variable domain (outside the CDR3, taken from reference TRBV11-2 and TRBJ2-5): EAGVAQSPRYKIIEKRQSVAFWCNPISGHATLYWYQQILGQGPKLLIQFQNNGVVDDSQLPKDRFSAERLKGVDSTLKIQPAKLEDSAVYLCASSLGTNFQETQYFGPGTRLLVL.

The V call is TRBV4-2, the J call TRBJ1-3; 7 positions agree with TRBD1. V dropped 4 bases and J dropped 0; count of bases not matched to a gene: 3. The CDR3 loop spans 15 amino acids. Germline V gives CDR1 LGHNA, CDR2 YNFKEQ. This chain's CDR3 is CASSPRDSSGNTIYF. The DNA of the CDR3 is TGTGCCAGCAGCCCCCGGGACAGCTCTGGAAACACCATATATTTT.

This clonotype has just a few counts. The V call is TRBV28, the J call TRBJ1-4, with D possibly TRBD1 on 6 matching bases. Per germline, CDR1 MDHEN and CDR2 SYDVKM. The V gene lost 6 bases and the J gene lost 8 bases, with 16 bases spanning the gap. The CDR3 is 14 residues long. This CDR3 reads CASSKQGFREKLFF. DNA for the CDR3: TGTGCCAGCAGCAAACAGGGTTTCAGGGAAAAACTGTTTTTT.

The rearrangement links TRBV4-2 to TRBJ1-5; possibly TRBD1 for D (5 bases). V dropped 0 bases and J dropped 7 bases, with 10 bases sitting between them. The CDR3 totals 14 residues. Per the germline V gene, CDR1 is LGHNA and CDR2 is YNFKEQ. The CDR3 sequence: CASSQDRRDQPQHF. CDR3 sequence (DNA): TGTGCCAGCAGCCAAGATAGAAGGGACCAGCCCCAGCATTTT.

This clonotype was recorded at least ten times. The J gene is TRBJ2-7, the V gene TRBV19; no clear D gene. The V gene lost 5 bases and the J gene lost 4 bases, with 12 bases spanning the gap. The CDR3 is 13 residues long. Germline lookup yields CDR1 LNHDA and CDR2 SQIVND (reference sequence). CDR3 protein: CASSQVGSYEQYF. The CDR3 bases are TGTGCCAGTAGTCAAGTAGGGTCATACGAGCAGTACTTC.

The chain recombines TRBV6-5 with TRBJ1-1; D gene ambiguous. Trimming removed 6 bases at V and 4 bases at J, with 24 bases between. This CDR3 region has 17 residues. CDR1 and CDR2 from the germline V gene are MNHEY and SVGAGI. The CDR3 DNA is TGTGCCAGCAGCCTATCATCATACGCCCGGTCCTTCACTGAAGCTTTCTTT. Translated, it gives CASSLSSYARSFTEAFF.

This clonotype was found many times. CDR3 residues: CASSDSYDRGPTEAFF. CDR3 DNA sequence: TGTGCCAGCAGTGACTCCTATGACAGGGGGCCGACTGAAGCTTTCTTT. This sequence joins TRBV6-4 and TRBJ1-1; TRBD1 aligns across 10 bases. CDR1 is MRHNA, CDR2 SNTAGT, per germline. This CDR3 spans 16 amino acids. V lost 0 bases to trimming and J lost 5 bases; unmatched junction nucleotides: 6.

Ten or more counts support this clonotype. The chain carries TRBV7-9 and TRBJ2-6; D unclear. The CDR3 consists of 11 residues. Germline lookup yields CDR1 SEHNR and CDR2 FQNEAQ (reference sequence). CDR3 residues: CASRGANVLTF. Written as DNA, the CDR3 is TGTGCTAGCCGAGGGGCCAACGTCCTGACTTTC.

This clonotype was seen more than once but under ten times. The chain employs TRBV20-1 and TRBJ2-4; D ambiguous. Germline assignment: CDR1 DFQATT and CDR2 SNEGSKA (reference sequence). The CDR3 loop spans 14 amino acids. Trimming took 3 bases from V and 0 from J, leaving 9 bases between them. CDR3 nucleotide sequence: TGCAGTGCTAGCCAGTCCTTAGCCAAAAACATTCAGTACTTC. This encodes CSASQSLAKNIQYF.